This is a list of T cell receptor beta chains from one sample in a study of T cell repertoires in cytomegalovirus infection. These receptors have no known antigen. Via MiXCR, TCRdb re-called the reads, giving one row per CDR3 protein. The table lists about 69,000 distinct CDR3 sequences, less than 30% of them singletons. The material was CD8+ T cells from cultured PBMCs, obtained from culture after CMV antigen stimulation. The source of these receptors is a human donor in good health (CMV status not recorded). Some clones in this sample may be carry-over from other donors' samples. Both conserved end residues are part of each CDR3. D genes are given only for firm matches. Clone sizes are given selectively: once, few, many, or a class where the clone is expanded.

>TRBJ2-1|.|.|TRBV4-1
CASSPRGTRSSYNEQFF
TGCGCCAGCAGCCCCCGTGGGACTCGGAGCTCCTACAATGAGCAGTTCTTC
>TRBJ2-5|.|.|TRBV7-9
CASSSLGPLGETQYF
TGTGCCAGCAGCTCGTTGGGACCGCTCGGGGAGACCCAGTACTTC
>TRBJ1-1|TRBD1|.|TRBV12-3/TRBV12-4
CASSLSAGGTEAFF
TGTGCCAGCAGTTTATCCGCAGGGGGGACTGAAGCTTTCTTT
>TRBJ2-3|.|few|TRBV7-9
CASSWTVSTDTQYF
TGTGCCAGCAGTTGGACGGTGAGCACAGATACGCAGTATTTT
>TRBJ2-1|.|few|TRBV7-9
CASSPAFSPTYEQFF
TGTGCCAGCAGCCCCGCATTCTCCCCCACATATGAGCAGTTCTTC
>TRBJ2-7|TRBD1|.|TRBV7-9
CASSPQGVATYEQYF
TGTGCCAGCAGCCCTCAGGGGGTCGCCACCTACGAGCAGTACTTC
>TRBJ2-1|TRBD2|.|TRBV9
CASSVLSGRAYDEQFF
TGTGCCAGCAGCGTGCTGAGCGGGAGGGCCTATGATGAGCAGTTCTTC
>TRBJ2-1|TRBD2|few|TRBV13
CASSSASRGAAGGKDNEQFF
TGTGCCAGCAGCTCCGCAAGCAGGGGCGCAGCGGGAGGAAAGGACAATGAGCAGTTCTTC
>TRBJ2-7|.|.|TRBV11-3
CASSLQGGVEQYF
TGTGCCAGCAGCTTACAGGGAGGCGTCGAGCAGTACTTC
>TRBJ1-5|.|many|TRBV12-3/TRBV12-4
CASSYDNNNQPQHF
TGTGCCAGCAGTTACGACAACAACAATCAGCCCCAGCATTTT
>TRBJ1-5|TRBD1|many|TRBV12-3/TRBV12-4
CASSFHNRGYSNQPQHF
TGTGCCAGCAGTTTTCACAACAGGGGCTATAGCAATCAGCCCCAGCATTTT
>TRBJ1-1|.|.|TRBV19
CASSYSGTGGTEAFF
TGTGCCAGTAGCTATTCCGGGACTGGAGGCACTGAAGCTTTCTTT
>TRBJ1-5|.|.|TRBV4-3
CASSQDFYQPQHF
TGCGCCAGCAGCCAAGATTTCTATCAGCCCCAGCATTTT
>TRBJ1-1|TRBD1|few|TRBV7-9
CASSPTGVLAEAFF
TGTGCCAGCAGTCCTACAGGGGTTCTGGCTGAAGCTTTCTTT
>TRBJ2-1|TRBD1|many|TRBV7-3
CASSPTGVATEQFF
TGTGCCAGCAGCCCGACAGGGGTTGCAACTGAGCAGTTCTTC
>TRBJ2-1|TRBD2|many|TRBV7-9
CASSSSSSGRSSYNEQFF
TGTGCCAGCAGCTCCTCCTCTAGCGGTAGGAGCTCCTACAATGAGCAGTTCTTC
>TRBJ2-7|TRBD2|few|TRBV7-2
CASSLLAGGPGEQYF
TGTGCCAGCAGCTTACTAGCGGGAGGGCCGGGGGAGCAGTACTTC